A single sample is the source of the 9 T cell receptor beta chains below, sequenced in a study of blood T cell repertoires in COVID-19. Sequenced by immunoSEQ multiplex PCR; TCRdb stores in-frame clones only, minus some. The table has about 120,000 clones, around 86% seen once. The source material was peripheral blood. These receptors were obtained from a man older than 75 with acute or convalescent COVID-19.

The chain is built from TRBV7-2 and TRBJ1-6; a weak D match, TRBD1 (6 bases). CDR3 length: 15 amino acids. Trimming took 1 base from V and 10 from J, leaving 14 bases between them. Per the germline V gene, CDR1 is SGHTA and CDR2 is FQGNSA. The CDR3 is CASSLGVTGLSPLHF. The CDR3 bases are TGTGCCAGCAGCTTAGGAGTTACAGGGCTGTCACCCCTCCACTTT.

The rearrangement joins TRBV11-2 to TRBJ2-3; possible D gene TRBD2, 5 bases. V was cut by 5 bases and J by 5 bases, with 17 bases left in between. Germline loops: CDR1 SGHAT, CDR2 FQNNGV. The CDR3 runs to 15 residues. Written as DNA, the CDR3 is TGTGCCAGCAGCCTCGACGGGATGGCTAGAGATACGCAGTATTTT. Its protein product is CASSLDGMARDTQYF.

This rearrangement joins TRBV25-1 to TRBJ1-4; maybe TRBD1 (6 bases). V was clipped by 8 bases and J by 2 bases, with 9 bases between them. The germline V gene has CDR1 MGHDK and CDR2 SYGVNS. The CDR3 totals 13 residues. In DNA form, the CDR3 reads TGTGCCAGCGCGGACAGCACTAATGAAAAACTGTTTTTT. This sequence encodes CASADSTNEKLFF.

The chain is built from TRBV5-1 and TRBJ2-2; tentative D call: TRBD1 (5 bases). The CDR3 extends over 15 amino acids. Germline V CDR1 and CDR2: SGHRS, YFSETQ. Trimming cost V 1 base and J 2 bases, with 9 bases left between them. This chain's CDR3 is CASSLLTANTGELFF. The CDR3 DNA reads TGCGCCAGCAGCTTGCTGACAGCAAACACCGGGGAGCTGTTTTTT.

The chain has TRBV5-1 and TRBJ2-7; 7 bases match TRBD1. V shed 4 bases and J 2 bases; nucleotides not matched to a gene: 6. CDR1 is SGHRS, CDR2 YFSETQ, per germline. CDR3 length: 14 amino acids. The CDR3 nucleotides are TGCGCCAGCAGCAGGGGACAGCAAACCTACGAGCAGTACTTC. It specifies CASSRGQQTYEQYF.

This clone was picked up a small number of times. The J gene is TRBJ1-1, the V gene TRBV5-1, with D possibly being TRBD1 (6 bases). This CDR3 has 14 amino acids. With 4 bases removed from V and 0 bases from J, the gap between germline ends came to 10 bases. Germline V gives CDR1 SGHRS, CDR2 YFSETQ. The CDR3 protein is CASSKRGMNTEAFF. The CDR3 DNA sequence: TGCGCCAGCAGCAAGAGGGGGATGAACACTGAAGCTTTCTTT.

The CDR3 here is CSVTRTNEKLFF. The DNA for the CDR3 is TGCAGCGTTACTAGGACTAATGAAAAACTGTTTTTT. V gene TRBV29-1 combines with J gene TRBJ1-4; D unclear. Trimming removed 5 bases at V and 2 bases at J, with 6 bases between. Looked up from germline, CDR1 is SQVTM and CDR2 is ANQGSEA. The CDR3 length is 12 residues.

V usage is TRBV3-1 (or the pseudogene TRBV3-2) and J usage is TRBJ2-1, with D maybe TRBD2 (5 bases). V was cut by 4 bases and J by 16 bases, with 20 bases left in between. CDR3 length equals 13 residues. Germline CDR1 is LGHDT and CDR2 is YNNKEL (reference sequence). CDR3: CASSPELGSVHFF. CDR3 DNA: TGTGCCAGCAGCCCAGAACTAGGGTCGGTACACTTCTTC.

V gene TRBV2 combines with J gene TRBJ1-5, with 7 bases lining up with TRBD1. J lost 9 bases, V lost 4 bases, and 9 bases had no gene match. Germline CDR1 SNHLY, CDR2 FYNNEI. The CDR3 is 14 amino acids. In nucleotides, the CDR3 is TGTGCCAGCAGTGCAAATGACAGGGCTCTGCCCCAGCATTTT. Amino acid sequence: CASSANDRALPQHF.